Sequencing of this T cell receptor beta chain was carried out in a study of blood T cell repertoires in COVID-19. Across the whole study: Sites across the United States, Italy and Spain contributed samples from acute and convalescent COVID-19. In each case, the material was cDNA or gDNA derived from T cells, B-cell-depleted T cells, or PBMCs.

V dropped 6 bases and J dropped 3 bases, with 9 bases sitting between them. Germline V gene data show CDR1 as SQVTM and CDR2 as ANQGSEA. The CDR3 has 12 residues. Per the study methods: It was from reference gene primer amplification that nucleated cell counts were estimated. Libraries were prepared by immunoSEQ multiplex PCR; TCRdb keeps only in-frame clonotypes and omits some of them. The V and J calls and clone size were taken over from that table, and D and trimming were inferred from the DNA. Of approximately 26,000 clones listed, 77% are singletons. V is TRBV29-1 and J is TRBJ2-1; tentatively, D is TRBD1 (6 bases). What was sequenced was peripheral blood. This receptor was obtained from an older man with active or convalescent COVID-19. The CDR3 nucleotides are TGCAGCGTAAGGGACAACTACAATGAGCAGTTCTTC. Translation: CSVRDNYNEQFF.